This T cell receptor beta chain was retrieved from a study of blood T cells in healthy people across ages (dated by TCRdb to about 2015). About the investigation overall: Template switching captured roughly one uniquely barcoded TCR beta cDNA molecule per two T cells in model experiments. Using the same blood draw, the study looked at two additional independent replicas of 1 million unique cDNA reads for two donors, one aged 18 to 29 and the other aged 80 or older. To avoid experimental bias, donors of different ages were randomly spread across the sequencing lanes. Age-related changes in TCR beta repertoire diversity were measured in the study by deep sequencing normalized with unique cDNA molecular identifiers. Donors were grouped into four age groups: young (average roughly 17 years), middle-aged (around 39), aged (approximately 67) and long-lived (82).

The trim is 4 bases for V and 2 bases for J, with a gap of 15 bases between the germline ends. The CDR3 runs 15 amino acids, cysteine and phenylalanine included. Here the CDR3 DNA is all that survives: 45 bases in frame from base 1. Sequences MDHEN (CDR1) and SYDVKM (CDR2) are obtained from the germline V gene. Concerning this clonotype itself: Its recognized antigen is unknown. The sample holds no much larger clone one base away, and base qualities are not on file.

Library preparation employed 5' RACE. These reads were obtained on an Illumina HiSeq 2500. A second PCR of roughly 7 to 11 cycles was performed with a sample-barcoded 5' primer and a J-beta primer mix. A unique molecular identifier was introduced onto each TCR beta cDNA molecule by a template-switch 5' adaptor carrying 12 random nucleotides. Each sample yielded at least 2.5 million CDR3-containing paired-end reads. First-strand cDNA synthesis was performed from all RNA using the Mint cDNA synthesis kit, with priming by a TRBC-specific oligonucleotide. Following uracil-DNA glycosylase treatment, a first 18-cycle PCR with universal primers M1SS and BC2_uni_R was performed on all cDNA. The original methods were these. For normalization, 1 million high-quality reads, each with a distinct molecular identifier, were randomly selected from each sample. Instead of being binned into consensus sequences, reads that shared molecular identifiers were thrown out. CDR3 identification, clonotype clustering and error correction used MiTCR with a Q25 quality threshold and the strictest error-elimination algorithm. A nonparametric unseen species model using Euler transformation provided a lower-bound estimate of total TCR beta diversity. The public reads were reanalyzed by TCRdb: fastp trimming at Q25, MiXCR alignment, in-frame beta chains only. All rows with the same CDR3 protein become a single entry with the most common DNA and genes. Here the V and J calls rest on TCRdb's processing, not on the authors' analysis. The sample table records approximately 670,000 distinct CDR3 sequences; 40% to 45% of these occur just once. The ten largest make up roughly 30% of the sample.

Donors were approximately 42 systemically healthy Caucasian individuals from Russia aged roughly 6 to 90 years. Ten milliliters of peripheral blood were collected from each donor into EDTA-treated Vacutainer tubes. Ficoll-Paque density-gradient centrifugation was used to isolate PBMCs, with at least 6 million obtained per sample. Trizol reagent was used to extract total RNA from PBMCs, with at least 5 micrograms per sample. The percentages of naive CD45RAhigh/CD27high T cells were determined by flow cytometry on a PBMC aliquot from every donor. Study-wide conclusions, independent of this receptor: Observed TCR beta diversity per million T cells fell roughly linearly with age, and a significant reduction was already apparent by age roughly 40. The percentage of naive T cells measured by flow cytometry correlated strongly with observed TCR beta diversity. Bulk unsorted PBMC profiling prevented conclusive comparison of naive and antigen-experienced compartments. Total diversity estimates from one million sequenced T cells were considered lower bounds and underestimates. Compared with the aged group, the long-lived group had more naive CD4+ T cells, fewer expanded clones and increased TCR diversity, a pattern suggesting age selection. Because donor CMV infection status was unknown, age-related changes in expanded clonotypes were potentially confounded.

The sequencing input was blood. The sequence derives from a man older than 75 in good health. This sequence uses TRBV28 and TRBJ2-7, with the D call perhaps TRBD1 or TRBD2, each one matching 5 bases. CDR3 protein: CASSSFPGGTYEQYF. The bases read TGTGCCAGCAGTTCCTTCCCTGGGGGAACCTACGAGCAGTACTTC.